The rows below give T cell receptor beta chains drawn from one sample of a study of T-cell memory formation after mild COVID-19. MiXCR was run by TCRdb on the 5' RACE reads, yielding one entry per CDR3 protein. The repertoire has tens of thousands of distinct CDR3 sequences, approximately 14% of them found once; the top ten carry 30% to 35%. Sample: PBMCs or a T cell subset sorted from them (not recorded which). These receptors came from an adult woman who had mild COVID-19 (a few samples of this study predate the infection). Cell type and time point are not known. Each CDR3 is given with its conserved first and last residue. The order of the fields is J gene, clone size, D gene, V gene, CDR3 protein, CDR3 DNA. A D gene is named only where the DNA matches it firmly. Clone size is given for some rows only: seen once, a few or many times, or a class if the clone is expanded.

TRBJ1-1	.	.	TRBV4-1	CASSQGMWTEAFF	TGCGCCAGCAGCCAAGGAATGTGGACTGAAGCTTTCTTT
TRBJ2-7	.	.	TRBV5-4	CASSQTGTSLREQYF	TGTGCCAGCAGTCAAACCGGGACCTCTCTACGGGAGCAGTACTTC
TRBJ2-2	few	TRBD2	TRBV4-1	CASSQVLAGGNTGELFF	TGCGCCAGCAGCCAAGTCCTAGCGGGGGGGAACACCGGGGAGCTGTTTTTT
TRBJ2-7	many	TRBD2	TRBV6-2/TRBV6-3	CASRSQRDRSSYEQYF	TGTGCCAGCAGGAGCCAGCGGGACCGGAGCTCCTACGAGCAGTACTTC
TRBJ2-1	few	.	TRBV3-1	CASSQIQSSYNEQFF	TGTGCCAGCAGCCAGATCCAGAGCTCCTACAATGAGCAGTTCTTC
TRBJ2-1	.	.	TRBV5-4	CASSLAVLNEQFF	TGTGCCAGCAGCTTGGCGGTTCTGAATGAGCAGTTCTTC
TRBJ2-5	.	.	TRBV29-1	CSLEETQYF	TGCAGCCTCGAGGAGACCCAGTACTTC
TRBJ2-1	.	.	TRBV6-1	CASSEVAGGSYNEQFF	TGTGCCAGCAGTGAAGTGGCAGGGGGGTCCTACAATGAGCAGTTCTTC
TRBJ2-5	few	TRBD2	TRBV7-9	CASSTLAGGPPLTQYF	TGTGCCAGCAGCACCTTAGCGGGAGGCCCGCCATTGACCCAGTACTTC
TRBJ1-1	.	TRBD1	TRBV6-2/TRBV6-3	CASRTTGITEAFF	TGTGCCAGCAGGACGACAGGGATCACTGAAGCTTTCTTT
TRBJ2-1	few	TRBD2	TRBV6-2/TRBV6-3	CASSHSPWAGGRNEQFF	TGTGCCAGCAGCCACTCCCCGTGGGCGGGAGGGAGGAATGAGCAGTTCTTC
TRBJ2-7	few	TRBD2	TRBV24-1	CATSDEKTGLAVYEQYF	TGTGCCACCAGTGACGAGAAAACGGGACTAGCGGTCTACGAGCAGTACTTC
TRBJ2-1	.	.	TRBV12-3/TRBV12-4	CASTLGVSSYNEQFF	TGTGCCAGCACCCTTGGGGTCAGCTCCTACAATGAGCAGTTCTTC
TRBJ2-5	.	TRBD1	TRBV5-1	CASSLVTGGASETQYF	TGCGCCAGCAGCTTGGTCACAGGGGGCGCCTCAGAGACCCAGTACTTC
TRBJ2-3	few	.	TRBV2	CASSEALSTDTQYF	TGTGCCAGCAGTGAAGCACTTAGCACAGATACGCAGTATTTT
TRBJ2-1	few	.	TRBV27	CASIAPYNEQFF	TGTGCCAGCATAGCCCCTTACAATGAGCAGTTCTTC
TRBJ2-2	few	TRBD2	TRBV29-1	CSVDGGGTATGELFF	TGCAGCGTTGATGGGGGGGGAACCGCTACCGGGGAGCTGTTTTTT
TRBJ1-1	few	TRBD1	TRBV5-1	CASSLVGQGDTEAFF	TGCGCCAGCAGCTTGGTGGGACAGGGGGACACTGAAGCTTTCTTT
TRBJ2-7	few	TRBD1	TRBV5-1	CASSLDGTGAYEQYF	TGCGCCAGCAGCTTAGATGGGACAGGAGCCTACGAGCAGTACTTC
TRBJ1-2	.	.	TRBV7-3	CASSLGAAPNYGYTF	TGTGCCAGCAGCTTAGGTGCGGCCCCCAACTATGGCTACACCTTC
TRBJ2-1	.	.	TRBV11-2	CASTILTSPTYNEQFF	TGTGCCAGCACAATTCTAACTAGCCCGACCTACAATGAGCAGTTCTTC
TRBJ1-2	few	.	TRBV29-1	CSVERADYYGYTF	TGCAGCGTTGAACGGGCAGATTACTATGGCTACACCTTC
TRBJ1-2	.	.	TRBV4-1	CASSQDGGSNYGYTF	TGCGCCAGCAGCCAAGACGGGGGCTCTAACTATGGCTACACCTTC
TRBJ2-5	few	.	TRBV5-4	CASSSYGRQIYYQETQYF	TGTGCCAGCAGCAGTTATGGTAGACAGATCTACTACCAAGAGACCCAGTACTTC
TRBJ2-1	few	TRBD1	TRBV13	CASSWDRGNEQFF	TGTGCCAGCAGCTGGGACAGGGGAAATGAGCAGTTCTTC
TRBJ1-5	.	.	TRBV3-1	CASSQGRGPAQEPQHF	TGTGCCAGCAGCCAAGGGCGCGGCCCGGCGCAGGAGCCCCAGCATTTT
TRBJ2-1	.	TRBD2	TRBV29-1	CSVVGGSRPYNEQFF	TGCAGCGTTGTTGGCGGGAGCCGGCCTTACAATGAGCAGTTCTTC
TRBJ1-6	.	.	TRBV30	CAWTVGGPPLHF	TGTGCCTGGACCGTAGGGGGGCCACCCCTCCACTTT
TRBJ2-1	many	TRBD2	TRBV7-8	CASSEGLAGDNEQFF	TGTGCCAGCTCAGAGGGACTAGCGGGGGACAATGAGCAGTTCTTC
TRBJ2-1	.	TRBD2	TRBV13	CASSSRDGRANNEQFF	TGTGCCAGCAGCTCCCGGGATGGGAGGGCGAACAATGAGCAGTTCTTC
TRBJ2-1	.	.	TRBV4-2	CASSQDPGPSYNEQFF	TGTGCCAGCAGCCAAGATCCCGGGCCCTCCTACAATGAGCAGTTCTTC
TRBJ1-1	.	.	TRBV11-2	CASSLEGRNTEAFF	TGTGCCAGCAGCTTAGAGGGCAGGAACACTGAAGCTTTCTTT
TRBJ1-2	.	.	TRBV29-1	CSVEDAAEAGYGYTF	TGCAGCGTTGAAGATGCGGCGGAGGCAGGCTATGGCTACACCTTC
TRBJ2-1	few	TRBD2	TRBV19	CASSGGTNEQFF	TGTGCCAGTTCGGGAGGGACCAATGAGCAGTTCTTC
TRBJ2-7	.	.	TRBV25-1	CASRRGGAYEQYF	TGTGCCAGCAGGAGGGGTGGGGCCTACGAGCAGTACTTC
TRBJ2-1	many	TRBD1	TRBV19	CASSMWTGYNEQFF	TGTGCCAGTAGTATGTGGACAGGTTACAATGAGCAGTTCTTC
TRBJ2-5	many	TRBD2	TRBV15	CATSRDGRGGETQYF	TGTGCCACCAGCAGAGACGGGAGGGGGGGAGAGACCCAGTACTTC
TRBJ2-3	.	.	TRBV25-1	CASSEGVLSTDTQYF	TGTGCCAGCAGTGAGGGGGTTCTCAGCACAGATACGCAGTATTTT
TRBJ2-7	many	.	TRBV5-5	CASSDQGTEQYF	TGTGCCAGCAGCGACCAGGGAACCGAGCAGTACTTC
TRBJ2-2	few	TRBD1	TRBV19	CASSPRDREAGELFF	TGTGCCAGTAGTCCCCGGGACAGGGAAGCCGGGGAGCTGTTTTTT
TRBJ1-3	.	.	TRBV9	CASSVGGASSGNTIYF	TGTGCCAGCAGCGTAGGAGGCGCGAGCTCTGGAAACACCATATATTTT
TRBJ2-3	few	.	TRBV5-5	CASSLELREVPDTQYF	TGTGCCAGCAGCTTGGAACTCCGTGAGGTCCCTGATACGCAGTATTTT